The 16 T cell receptor beta chains reported below all come from one sample, sequenced in a study of T cells in Graves' hyperthyroidism and ophthalmopathy. Amplified regions were TCR beta CDR3 sequences from RNA transcripts. HTBI primers drove first-round RT-PCR of the TCR CDR3. TCRdb used MiXCR to reprocess the multiplex PCR reads, holding one entry per CDR3 protein. Of about half a million distinct CDR3 sequences listed, 20% are singletons. Sample: blood. These TCRs come from a man aged 40-55 years with Graves' ophthalmopathy.

This rearrangement joins TRBV6-1 to TRBJ2-3; 7 positions match TRBD2. The CDR3 is 14 residues long. V shed 6 bases, J shed 3 bases, and the junction held 6 bases outside the gene matches. Germline assignment: CDR1 MNHNS and CDR2 SASEGT. The CDR3 nucleotides read TGTGCCAGCAGGGTCGGCGGGGGTACAGATACGCAGTATTTT. Amino acid sequence: CASRVGGGTDTQYF.

This clonotype was seen at least ten times. The DNA for the CDR3 is TGCGCCAGCAGCAGCGGACAGATCGGAGATACGCAGTATTTT. It yields the protein CASSSGQIGDTQYF. This rearrangement joins TRBV5-1 to TRBJ2-3, with a tentative D call TRBD1 (6 bases). V lost 4 bases to trimming and J lost 5 bases, with 14 bases between them. Germline V lookup: CDR1 SGHRS, CDR2 YFSETQ. This CDR3 contains 14 residues.

The chain couples TRBV5-1 to TRBJ1-5, with D perhaps matching TRBD1 (5 bases). The CDR3 covers 15 residues. Trimming took off 1 base at V and 4 bases at J, with 12 bases between the two ends. The germline V gene encodes CDR1 SGHRS and CDR2 YFSETQ. The CDR3 spells CASSLSDSFNQPQHF. DNA of the CDR3: TGCGCCAGCAGCTTGAGCGACAGTTTTAATCAGCCCCAGCATTTT.

This clonotype was observed a few times. The DNA of the CDR3 is TGTGCCAGCAGCACCCGAGGGACTAGAAGGTCCGGGGAGCTGTTTTTT. Its translation is CASSTRGTRRSGELFF. The chain has TRBV7-9 and TRBJ2-2; 8 positions match TRBD2. The CDR3 has 16 amino acids. V lost 5 bases to trimming and J lost 6 bases; unmatched junction nucleotides: 11. Germline V CDR1 and CDR2: SEHNR, FQNEAQ (reference sequence).

This clonotype was recorded only once. J is TRBJ2-2 and V is TRBV6-6, with 7 bases that match TRBD2. The CDR3 is 24 amino acids. Germline V gene sequence: CDR1 MNHNY, CDR2 SVGAGI (reference sequence). The J segment lost 1 base and the V segment lost 0 bases, leaving 26 bases of the junction unmatched. The CDR3 coding sequence is TGTGCCAGCAGTTACTCGGTGTCGGAAATGGGGTGGCGGGGGACTGGTGAGAACACCGGGGAGCTGTTTTTT. Encoded protein: CASSYSVSEMGWRGTGENTGELFF.

This clonotype was observed a single time. A junction boundary mismatches the germline segment, possibly from a read error. The chain links TRBV7-9 to TRBJ1-4; 7 nucleotides align to TRBD1. The length of the CDR3 is 14 residues. The germline gives CDR1 SEHNR, CDR2 FQNEAQ (reference sequence). The CDR3 protein is CANSFGDRGEKLFF. The CDR3 DNA reads TGTGCCAACAGCTTTGGGGACAGAGGTGAAAAACTGTTTTTT.

Here the CDR3 DNA reads TGCAGCGTTGAAGATGAGACCCAGTACTTC. This codes for CSVEDETQYF. The chain combines TRBV29-1 with TRBJ2-5; no clear D gene. V was trimmed by 0 bases and J by 5 bases, leaving 1 base between them. This CDR3 has 10 amino acids. In germline, CDR1 is SQVTM, CDR2 ANQGSEA.

The table lists this clonotype with a few counts. The chain is built from TRBV5-4 and TRBJ2-2; 13 bases are shared with TRBD2. The junction had 5 bases not matched to a gene; V was cut back by 4 bases and J by 5 bases. Germline V gene lookup returns CDR1 SGHNT and CDR2 YYREEE (reference sequence). This CDR3 is 16 amino acids long. The CDR3 sequence: CASSRTSGRGTGELFF. The CDR3 DNA reads TGTGCCAGCAGCCGGACTAGCGGGAGAGGTACCGGGGAGCTGTTTTTT.

This clonotype has ten or more counts. This rearrangement joins TRBV3-1 to TRBJ2-5, with TRBD1 matching over 8 bases. V shed 3 bases and J 1 base; nucleotides not matched to a gene: 4. The CDR3 is 15 residues long. Germline assignment: CDR1 LGHDT and CDR2 YNNKEL (reference sequence). The CDR3 bases are TGTGCCAGCAGCCAGTCGACAGGGGTCCAAGAGACCCAGTACTTC. Translated: CASSQSTGVQETQYF.

The sample holds a few counts of this clonotype. J is TRBJ2-5 and V is TRBV11-2; no firm D call. The CDR3 contains 16 residues. V was cut by 5 bases and J by 5 bases, with 21 bases left in between. CDR1 is SGHAT and CDR2 is FQNNGV in the germline V gene. The CDR3 loop reads CASSQEASGGWETQYF. CDR3 sequence (DNA): TGTGCCAGCAGCCAAGAGGCATCGGGCGGTTGGGAGACCCAGTACTTC.

The chain combines TRBV6-2 or TRBV6-3 with TRBJ2-3, with D unresolved. In germline, CDR1 is MNHEY, CDR2 SVGEGT. The CDR3 loop spans 13 amino acids. Trimming removed 6 bases at V and 6 bases at J, with 13 bases between. This CDR3 reads CASSPLGRDTQYF. DNA of the CDR3: TGTGCCAGCAGCCCCCTAGGGCGTGATACGCAGTATTTT.

V is TRBV20-1 and J is TRBJ2-2, with TRBD2 matching 14 bases. In germline, CDR1 is DFQATT, CDR2 SNEGSKA (reference sequence). The CDR3 is 17 residues long. The V segment lost 4 bases and the J segment 0 bases; nucleotides outside the gene matches: 4. The CDR3, as DNA: TGCAGTGCTACGGGACTAGCGGGGGCCGCGAACACCGGGGAGCTGTTTTTT. Its translation: CSATGLAGAANTGELFF.

This clonotype has at least ten counts. The chain joins TRBV20-1 to TRBJ2-1, with D perhaps matching TRBD2 (5 bases). CDR3 length: 15 residues. Germline CDR1 and CDR2: DFQATT and SNEGSKA (reference sequence). Trimming shortened V by 6 bases and J by 5 bases, and 20 bases separated the two germline ends. CDR3 region: CSARSVGVRHNEQFF. DNA for the CDR3: TGCAGTGCGAGGTCGGTGGGAGTCCGCCACAATGAGCAGTTCTTC.

This clonotype occurred many times. V is TRBV2 and J is TRBJ2-1; 9 bases fit TRBD2. The CDR3 runs to 14 residues. Germline V gene data show CDR1 as SNHLY and CDR2 as FYNNEI. Germline trimming cut 2 bases from V and 8 bases from J; bases unmatched to any gene: 4. CDR3 in DNA: TGTGCCAGCAGTGAACGGACTAGCGTGGATGAGCAGTTCTTC. Translation: CASSERTSVDEQFF.

At least ten counts were recorded for this clonotype. J is TRBJ2-7 and V is TRBV30; D possibly uses TRBD1 or TRBD2 (6 bases each). The CDR3 loop spans 13 amino acids. Germline values: CDR1 GTSNPN, CDR2 SVGIG (reference sequence). The V end lost 0 bases, the J end lost 2 bases, and 8 bases lay between the germline ends. The CDR3 bases are TGTGCCTGGAGTGTAGGGGGGCCCTACGAGCAGTACTTC. Protein product: CAWSVGGPYEQYF.

As regards this clonotype: Relative to the germline gene, one junction end is altered; a read error may explain this. The chain joins TRBV2 to TRBJ2-5; TRBD1 is a possible D gene (5 bases). Germline V gene data show CDR1 as SNHLY and CDR2 as FYNNEI. The CDR3 has 12 residues. CDR3 sequence reads: CASREDRETQYF. Here the CDR3 DNA reads TGTGCCAGCAGGGAAGACAGAGAGACCCAGTACTTC.